These 8 T cell receptor beta chains share one sample of origin, sequenced in a study of cytomegalovirus exposure and HLA in healthy donors. Use of 60 Vbeta and 13 Jbeta primers characterized the PCR. Generated by immunoSEQ multiplex PCR, the TCRdb table keeps only in-frame clones and is missing some. The sample carries about 140,000 clones, roughly four fifths recorded once. The sample was PBMCs. The receptors derive from a young man in good health and CMV-seropositive.

The chain's CDR3 is CASSWTGGNEKLFF. The CDR3 nucleotides are TGTGCCAGCAGTTGGACAGGGGGGAATGAAAAACTGTTTTTT. The genes are TRBV7-8 and TRBJ1-4, with TRBD1 matching over 10 bases. After removal of 6 bases from V and 5 bases from J, the junction contained 3 bases not matched to a gene. Looked up from germline, CDR1 is SGHVS and CDR2 is FQNEAQ. This CDR3 is built from 14 residues.

The chain has TRBV13 and TRBJ1-1, with D unresolved. Germline CDR1 reads PRHDT; CDR2 reads FYEKMQ (reference sequence). This CDR3 region has 16 residues. Trimming took 2 bases from V and 0 from J, leaving 13 bases between them. The CDR3 region is CASSLNRRFLNTEAFF. The CDR3 coding sequence is TGTGCCAGCAGCTTAAATAGGCGGTTTTTGAACACTGAAGCTTTCTTT.

CDR3 nucleotides: TGTGCCAGTATGAGTAACAATGAGCAGTTCTTC. It translates to CASMSNNEQFF. V is TRBV6-1 and J is TRBJ2-1, with unresolved D. Germline CDR1 reads MNHNS; CDR2 reads SASEGT. V lost 9 bases, J lost 5 bases, and 8 bases lay in between. The CDR3 consists of 11 residues.

The chain employs TRBV9 and TRBJ2-2; TRBD2 matches 8 bases. There are 15 residues in the CDR3. V lost 2 bases and J lost 6; bases outside the gene matches: 6. Germline loops: CDR1 SGDLS, CDR2 YYNGEE. The CDR3 here is CASSVGAGAAGELFF. Here the CDR3 DNA reads TGTGCCAGCAGCGTGGGAGCGGGAGCCGCCGGGGAGCTGTTTTTT.

This chain joins TRBV28 and TRBJ1-4, with 7 bases matching TRBD1. J gave up 8 bases and V 4 bases, and 13 bases lay outside the gene matches. The CDR3 contains 16 residues. Germline lookup yields CDR1 MDHEN and CDR2 SYDVKM. In DNA form, the CDR3 reads TGTGCCAGCAGTTCGGGGGACAGCGTCATTGGGGAAAAACTGTTTTTT. As protein: CASSSGDSVIGEKLFF.

V usage is TRBV6-1 and J usage is TRBJ2-5; D may be TRBD1 (5 bases). Per the germline V gene, CDR1 is MNHNS and CDR2 is SASEGT. V was clipped by 4 bases and J by 4 bases, with 13 bases between them. There are 14 residues in the CDR3. The CDR3 region is CASSATVGGETQYF. The CDR3 nucleotides are TGTGCCAGCAGTGCGACAGTCGGTGGAGAGACCCAGTACTTC.

This clone occurred a few times. The chain combines TRBV6-5 with TRBJ2-2, with a possible D match to TRBD2 (5 bases). CDR3 length: 13 residues. V dropped 6 bases and J dropped 6 bases, with 11 bases sitting between them. Germline assignment: CDR1 MNHEY and CDR2 SVGAGI. DNA for the CDR3: TGTGCCAGCAGATTCGCGCGGGCCGGGGAGCTGTTTTTT. Its protein is CASRFARAGELFF.

In its sample, this clone was seen once. V is TRBV11-3 and J is TRBJ1-4; 8 bases fit TRBD1. The CDR3 covers 16 residues. The germline V gene has CDR1 SGHNT and CDR2 YENEEA. The V and J ends lost 4 bases and 1 base, in that order; junction bases with no gene match: 5. CDR3 sequence reads: CASSSPTGVTNEKLFF. As DNA, the CDR3 is TGTGCCAGCAGCTCGCCGACAGGGGTAACTAATGAAAAACTGTTTTTT.